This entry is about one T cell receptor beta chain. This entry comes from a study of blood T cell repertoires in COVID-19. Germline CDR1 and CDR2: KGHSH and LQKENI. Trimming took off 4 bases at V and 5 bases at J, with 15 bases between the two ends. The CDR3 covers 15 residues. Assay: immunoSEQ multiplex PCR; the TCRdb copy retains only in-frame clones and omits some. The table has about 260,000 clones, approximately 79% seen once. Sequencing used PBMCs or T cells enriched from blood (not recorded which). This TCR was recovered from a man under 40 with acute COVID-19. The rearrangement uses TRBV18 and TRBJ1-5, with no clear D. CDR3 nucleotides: TGTGCCAGCTCACGGGTAGAGGCCCGCGATCAGCCCCAGCATTTT. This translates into CASSRVEARDQPQHF.